The 14 T cell receptor beta chains below were found in one sample sequenced in a study of OX40 agonist ivuxolimab in advanced cancers. Libraries were prepared by immunoSEQ multiplex PCR; TCRdb keeps only in-frame clonotypes and omits some of them. The data show approximately 82,000 clones, roughly 90% seen once. The material sequenced was CD4+ or CD8+ T cells sorted from blood, taken in a trial of the OX40 agonist ivuxolimab. The receptors stem from an adult with an advanced solid tumor such as melanoma, head and neck, liver or kidney cancer.

This clone was picked up one time. V usage is TRBV29-1 and J usage is TRBJ2-3, with 7 nucleotides matching TRBD1. Germline values: CDR1 SQVTM, CDR2 ANQGSEA. V shed 5 bases, J shed 3 bases, and the junction held 8 bases outside the gene matches. This CDR3 has 14 residues. CDR3 residues: CSVSTGSRTDTQYF. CDR3 coding DNA: TGCAGCGTTTCGACAGGGTCTAGAACAGATACGCAGTATTTT.

V usage is TRBV7-2 and J usage is TRBJ1-2; D may be TRBD1 (6 bases). Germline V gene lookup returns CDR1 SGHTA and CDR2 FQGNSA. V lost 3 bases, J lost 5 bases, and 16 bases lay in between. The CDR3 extends over 15 amino acids. This CDR3 is CASSFADRPFYGYTF. DNA for the CDR3: TGTGCCAGCAGCTTTGCGGACAGACCGTTTTATGGCTACACCTTC. Full variable domain (remainder filled in from reference TRBV7-2 and TRBJ1-2): GAGVSQSPSNKVTEKGKDVELRCDPISGHTALYWYRQSLGQGLEFLIYFQGNSAPDKSGLPSDRFSAERTGGSVSTLTIQRTQQEDSAVYLCASSFADRPFYGYTFGSGTRLTVV.

This clone was counted a single time. CDR3 sequence reads: CASSSLGAGSSYEQYF. The CDR3 DNA reads TGTGCCAGCAGCTCCCTAGGGGCGGGGAGCTCCTACGAGCAGTACTTC. This chain links TRBV11-1 with TRBJ2-7, with TRBD2 as a possible D gene (6 bases). CDR3 length: 16 amino acids. The germline CDR1 and CDR2 sequences are SGHAT and FQDESV (reference sequence). Trimming removed 4 bases from V and 0 bases from J, with 16 bases in between.

This chain's CDR3 is CASSLSGARYEQYF. The CDR3 DNA reads TGTGCCAGCAGCTTGTCGGGAGCCAGGTACGAGCAGTACTTC. This chain links TRBV5-5 with TRBJ2-7, with D possibly TRBD2 on 6 matching bases. CDR1 is SGHKS, CDR2 YYEKEE, per germline (reference sequence). The CDR3 extends over 14 amino acids. Trimming pared 1 base from V and 4 bases from J, leaving 12 bases between.

This chain links TRBV4-1 with TRBJ2-7, with TRBD2 matching 10 bases. J was trimmed by 4 bases and V by 4 bases; bases with no gene match: 10. This CDR3 comprises 16 residues. Per germline, CDR1 MGHRA and CDR2 YSYEKL. CDR3 sequence reads: CASSRGPLAGMYEQYF. The CDR3 DNA reads as TGCGCCAGCAGCCGGGGACCACTAGCGGGAATGTACGAGCAGTACTTC.

The J gene is TRBJ2-5, the V gene TRBV5-1; unclear D gene. Germline V CDR1 and CDR2: SGHRS, YFSETQ. V shed 0 bases and J shed 5 bases, with 11 bases lying between them. The CDR3 is 14 residues long. DNA for the CDR3: TGCGCCAGCAGCTTGGGGACCCCCGGTGAGACCCAGTACTTC. Residues: CASSLGTPGETQYF.

The chain carries TRBV19 and TRBJ1-5; 7 bases are shared with TRBD1. The CDR3 covers 16 residues. CDR1 and CDR2 from the germline V gene are LNHDA and SQIVND (reference sequence). Trimming took 3 bases from V and 2 from J; bases not matched to a gene: 7. CDR3 amino acids: CASSINRGSGNQPQHF. The DNA for the CDR3 is TGTGCCAGTAGTATCAACAGGGGAAGTGGCAATCAGCCCCAGCATTTT.

This clone was observed a few times. The rearrangement links TRBV12-2 to TRBJ1-1; the D call TRBD1 from the table was never checked on the DNA. TRBV12-2 is recorded as a pseudogene. The CDR3 has 12 amino acids. The CDR3 sequence is CASRLQGSEAFF. The CDR3 bases are TGTGCAAGTCGCTTGCAGGGTTCTGAAGCTTTCTTT.

The V call is TRBV27, the J call TRBJ2-1; TRBD2 matches at 11 bases. The trim removed 5 bases at V and 10 bases at J, leaving 10 bases unmatched. Germline values: CDR1 MNHEY, CDR2 SMNVEV (reference sequence). CDR3 length: 15 residues. In DNA, the CDR3 is TGTGCCAGCAGTGCGGCCGGGACTAGCGGAAGGGAGCAGTTCTTC. It is translated as CASSAAGTSGREQFF.

The chain has TRBV12-5 and TRBJ2-2, with 12 bases aligning to TRBD2. V lost 2 bases to trimming and J lost 4 bases; unmatched junction nucleotides: 11. The germline gives CDR1 LGHNT, CDR2 FRNRAP. This CDR3 has 19 amino acids. DNA of the CDR3: TGTGCTAGTGGTTTGAACCCGACTAGCGGGGGCTTTGCCACCGGGGAGCTGTTTTTT. Protein sequence: CASGLNPTSGGFATGELFF.

The chain is built from TRBV6-5 and TRBJ1-2, with D uncertain. Germline CDR1 and CDR2: MNHEY and SVGAGI. The CDR3 has 14 amino acids. V was cut by 2 bases and J by 2 bases, with 9 bases left in between. As DNA, the CDR3 is TGTGCCAGCAGTTACAAAGCTGGAAACTATGGCTACACCTTC. Protein sequence: CASSYKAGNYGYTF.

The rearrangement uses TRBV28 and TRBJ1-2; tentatively, D is TRBD1 (5 bases). The CDR3 is made up of 16 amino acids. CDR1 is MDHEN and CDR2 is SYDVKM in the germline V gene. V lost 7 bases to trimming and J lost 4 bases, with 22 bases between them. This CDR3 is CASTEGSTVQTYGYTF. CDR3 nucleotide sequence: TGTGCCAGCACCGAAGGGTCGACAGTACAGACCTATGGCTACACCTTC.

This chain uses TRBV11-2 with TRBJ2-7, with D possibly TRBD1 on 6 matching bases. The length of the CDR3 is 15 residues. Trimming removed 4 bases at V and 7 bases at J, with 20 bases between. Germline V lookup: CDR1 SGHAT, CDR2 FQNNGV. The CDR3 here is CASSYPTGGPGEQYF. The DNA of the CDR3 is TGTGCCAGCAGCTACCCGACAGGTGGGCCGGGGGAGCAGTACTTC. Looking up the rest from reference TRBV11-2 and TRBJ2-7 gives the full variable domain: EAGVAQSPRYKIIEKRQSVAFWCNPISGHATLYWYQQILGQGPKLLIQFQNNGVVDDSQLPKDRFSAERLKGVDSTLKIQPAKLEDSAVYLCASSYPTGGPGEQYFGPGTRLTVT.

This rearrangement joins TRBV2 to TRBJ1-1; D is undetermined. CDR1 and CDR2 from the germline V gene are SNHLY and FYNNEI. Trimming removed 3 bases at V and 5 bases at J, with 19 bases between. The CDR3 covers 16 residues. This CDR3 reads CASSEVVLLPNTEAFF. CDR3 bases: TGTGCCAGCAGTGAGGTCGTCCTTTTGCCAAATACTGAAGCTTTCTTT.